Below, one TCR beta chain is given with its context. Its antigen remains unidentified. Profiling relied on immunoSEQ multiplex PCR, and the TCRdb table lists in-frame clones only, not all of them. The sample yields around 96,000 clones, around 80% seen once. The record originates from a study of PD-1 blockade in classical Hodgkin lymphoma. Study-wide points: Newly diagnosed and completely responding patients shared comparable baseline diversity. Patients were excluded if nivolumab began under 1 year after ASCT (the autologous transplant). Compared with baseline, CD4+ but not CD8+ TCR diversity had risen significantly by C4D1.

The V end was cut by 1 base, the J end by 2 bases, with 4 bases between. CDR1 MNHEY and CDR2 SVGAGI come from the germline V gene. CDR3 length: 13 residues. All patients experienced relapse after autologous stem cell transplantation, and brentuximab vedotin exposure was variable. Specimen: peripheral blood mononuclear cells (PBMCs), collected at baseline. This chain uses TRBV6-5 with TRBJ2-3, with D unresolved. This TCR derives from a human donor with classical Hodgkin lymphoma. CDR3 DNA: TGTGCCAGCAGTTACTTTCTCACAGATACGCAGTATTTT. Translating gives CASSYFLTDTQYF.